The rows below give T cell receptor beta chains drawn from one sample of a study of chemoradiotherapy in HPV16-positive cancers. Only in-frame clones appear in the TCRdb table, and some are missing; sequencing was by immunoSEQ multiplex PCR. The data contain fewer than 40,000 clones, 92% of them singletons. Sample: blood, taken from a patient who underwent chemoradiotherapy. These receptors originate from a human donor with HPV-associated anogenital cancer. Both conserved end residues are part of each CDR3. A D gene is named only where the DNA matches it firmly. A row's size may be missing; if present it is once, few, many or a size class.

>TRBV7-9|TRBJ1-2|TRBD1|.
CASSLGTANAYGYTF
TGTGCCAGCAGCCTCGGGACAGCCAACGCCTATGGCTACACCTTC
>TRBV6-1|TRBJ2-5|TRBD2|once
CASSGTSGGSETQYF
TGTGCCAGCAGCGGGACTAGCGGGGGGTCTGAGACCCAGTACTTC
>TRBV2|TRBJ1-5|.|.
CASSEGRGAQPQHF
TGTGCCAGCAGTGAAGGTAGGGGGGCGCAGCCCCAGCATTTT
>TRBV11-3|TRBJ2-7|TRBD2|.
CASSLGAGDVYEQYF
TGTGCCAGCAGCTTAGGAGCGGGGGATGTCTACGAGCAGTACTTC
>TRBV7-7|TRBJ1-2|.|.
CASSLVLFYTF
TGTGCCAGCAGCTTAGTCTTATTCTACACCTTC
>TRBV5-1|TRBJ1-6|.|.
CASSFGGGGNSPLHF
TGCGCCAGCAGCTTCGGGGGTGGTGGGAATTCACCCCTCCACTTT
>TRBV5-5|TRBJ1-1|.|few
CASSYLVGGTANTEAFF
TGTGCCAGCAGCTACCTTGTTGGAGGGACTGCGAACACTGAAGCTTTCTTT
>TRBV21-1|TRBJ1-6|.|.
CASASRGHNSPLHF
TGTGCCAGCGCCTCTAGGGGGCATAATTCACCCCTCCACTTT
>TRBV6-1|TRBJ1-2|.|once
CATSDPGRGYGYTF
TGTGCCACCTCGGACCCCGGGCGGGGCTATGGCTACACCTTC
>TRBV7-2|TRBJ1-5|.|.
CASSLSGRGNQPQHF
TGTGCCAGCAGCTTATCTGGAAGGGGCAATCAGCCCCAGCATTTT
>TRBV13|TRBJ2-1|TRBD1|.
CASRRTGEEQFF
TGTGCCAGCAGACGGACAGGGGAGGAGCAGTTCTTC
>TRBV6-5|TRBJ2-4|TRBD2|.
CASSYGDGAGGLIQYF
TGTGCCAGCAGTTACGGCGACGGAGCGGGGGGGCTAATTCAGTACTTC
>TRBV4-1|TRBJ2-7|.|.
CASSQDRSYEQYF
TGCGCCAGCAGCCAAGATAGATCCTACGAGCAGTACTTC
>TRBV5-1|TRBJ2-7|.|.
CASSFDGAYEQYF
TGCGCCAGCAGCTTCGACGGGGCCTACGAGCAGTACTTC
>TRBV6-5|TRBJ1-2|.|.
CASSYSQGIYGYTF
TGTGCCAGCAGTTACTCCCAGGGGATCTATGGCTACACCTTC
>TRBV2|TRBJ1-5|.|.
CASSEGHPNQPQHF
TGTGCCAGCAGTGAGGGACACCCCAATCAGCCCCAGCATTTT
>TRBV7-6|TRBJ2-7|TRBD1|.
CASSPNGQGLPYEQYF
TGTGCCAGCAGCCCAAACGGACAGGGGCTACCCTACGAGCAGTACTTC
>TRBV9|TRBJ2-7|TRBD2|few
CASSPHSGGASYEQYF
TGTGCCAGCAGCCCTCATAGCGGGGGGGCCTCCTACGAGCAGTACTTC
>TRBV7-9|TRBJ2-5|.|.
CASSLNGETQYF
TGTGCCAGCAGCTTAAACGGGGAGACCCAGTACTTC
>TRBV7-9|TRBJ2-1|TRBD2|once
CASSLVASGLYNEQFF
TGTGCCAGCAGCTTAGTAGCTAGCGGGCTGTACAATGAGCAGTTCTTC
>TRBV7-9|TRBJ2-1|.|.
CASSRGSAYNEQFF
TGTGCCAGCAGCAGAGGATCAGCCTACAATGAGCAGTTCTTC
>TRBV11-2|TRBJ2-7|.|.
CASSSQRGRGYEQYF
TGTGCCAGCAGCTCACAAAGGGGGAGGGGCTACGAGCAGTACTTC
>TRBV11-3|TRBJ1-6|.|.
CASSPELNSPLHF
TGTGCCAGCAGCCCCGAACTTAATTCACCCCTCCACTTT
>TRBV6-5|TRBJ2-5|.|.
CASSYSGETQYF
TGTGCCAGCAGTTACAGCGGGGAGACCCAGTACTTC
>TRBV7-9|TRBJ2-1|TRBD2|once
CASSGLAANEQFF
TGTGCCAGCAGCGGACTAGCGGCTAATGAGCAGTTCTTC
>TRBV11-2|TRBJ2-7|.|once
CASSEPDSPYEQYF
TGTGCCAGCAGCGAACCCGACAGCCCCTACGAGCAGTACTTC
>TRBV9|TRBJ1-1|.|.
CASSVSGQTNTEAFF
TGTGCCAGCAGCGTGAGCGGACAGACGAACACTGAAGCTTTCTTT
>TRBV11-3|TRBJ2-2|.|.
CASSLTHGELFF
TGTGCCAGCAGCCTTACACACGGGGAGCTGTTTTTT
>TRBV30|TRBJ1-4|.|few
CAWSRTTRGATNEKLFF
TGTGCCTGGAGTAGGACGACGAGGGGAGCAACTAATGAAAAACTGTTTTTT
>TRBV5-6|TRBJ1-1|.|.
CASSLGSPSGAEAFF
TGTGCCAGCAGCTTGGGGTCCCCATCCGGGGCTGAAGCTTTCTTT
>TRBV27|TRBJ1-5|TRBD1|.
CASSDRGSYSNQPQHF
TGTGCCAGCAGTGACAGGGGGTCATACAGCAATCAGCCCCAGCATTTT
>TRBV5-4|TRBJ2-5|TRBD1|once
CASTQDRGLETQYF
TGTGCCAGCACCCAAGACAGGGGCCTCGAGACCCAGTACTTC
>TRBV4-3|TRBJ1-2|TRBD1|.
CASSQKFGTGGYTF
TGCGCCAGCAGCCAAAAGTTCGGGACAGGGGGCTACACCTTC
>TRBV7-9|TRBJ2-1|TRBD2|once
CASSLHGGGNEQFF
TGTGCCAGCAGCCTACACGGGGGGGGCAATGAGCAGTTCTTC
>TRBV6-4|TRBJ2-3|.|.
CASSRDSTDTQYF
TGTGCCAGCAGCCGGGACTCCACAGATACGCAGTATTTT
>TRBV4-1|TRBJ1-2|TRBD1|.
CASSQANLLDRVFYGYTF
TGCGCCAGCAGCCAAGCGAATCTTCTGGACAGGGTTTTCTATGGCTACACCTTC
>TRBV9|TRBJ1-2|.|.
CASSVGRVGNYGYTF
TGTGCCAGCAGCGTAGGACGAGTGGGTAACTATGGCTACACCTTC
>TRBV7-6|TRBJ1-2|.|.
CASSSGLKSGNYGYTF
TGTGCCAGCAGCTCCGGGCTAAAAAGTGGAAACTATGGCTACACCTTC
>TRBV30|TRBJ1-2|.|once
CAWSRDRPYGYTF
TGTGCCTGGAGTCGAGACAGGCCCTATGGCTACACCTTC
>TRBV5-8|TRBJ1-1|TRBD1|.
CASSIRDSTNTEAFF
TGTGCCAGCAGCATACGGGACAGTACGAACACTGAAGCTTTCTTT
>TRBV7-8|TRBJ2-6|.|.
CASSLAQVAGANVLTF
TGTGCCAGCAGCTTAGCGCAGGTGGCCGGGGCCAACGTCCTGACTTTC
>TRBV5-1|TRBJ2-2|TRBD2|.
CASSLTGGEAGELFF
TGCGCCAGCAGCTTGACCGGGGGGGAGGCCGGGGAGCTGTTTTTT